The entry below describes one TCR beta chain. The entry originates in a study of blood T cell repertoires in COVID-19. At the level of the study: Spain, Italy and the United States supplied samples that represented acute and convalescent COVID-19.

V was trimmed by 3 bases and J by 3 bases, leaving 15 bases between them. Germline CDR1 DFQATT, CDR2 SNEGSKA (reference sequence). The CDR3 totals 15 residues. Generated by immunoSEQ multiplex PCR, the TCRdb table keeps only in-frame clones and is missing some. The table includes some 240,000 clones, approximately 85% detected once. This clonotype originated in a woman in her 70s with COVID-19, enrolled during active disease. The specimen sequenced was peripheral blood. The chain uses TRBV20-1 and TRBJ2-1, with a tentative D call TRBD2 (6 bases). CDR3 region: CSASHPRGYYNEQFF. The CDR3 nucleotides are TGCAGTGCTAGTCATCCTCGGGGGTACTACAATGAGCAGTTCTTC.